This note documents a single TCR beta chain sequence. Its antigen is as yet unknown. The entry originates in a study of human T cells and chemical hapten exposure. At the level of the study: The variation in per-sample TCR yields arose mainly from small differences in pooled library volumes. Notes on the study in general: No alteration of TCRs above 1 in 1000 frequency was seen with DPC sensitization.

This sample's time point: healthy volunteer bleed at 6 weeks. Total RNA came from unfractionated whole blood. Germline lookup yields CDR1 ENHRY and CDR2 SYGVKD. Trimming removed 1 base from V and 2 bases from J; junction bases left unmatched: 8. CDR3 length equals 17 residues. TCRdb independently ran MiXCR on the RACE reads; one entry per CDR3 protein. The sample includes around 80,000 distinct CDR3 sequences, over 6.5% seen only once; the top ten take approximately 1.5%. The receptor was derived from a male donor in good health. Some clones in this sample may be carry-over from other donors' samples. The sequenced sample consisted of whole blood. The chain couples TRBV10-3 to TRBJ2-3; 8 nucleotides line up with TRBD2. The CDR3 loop reads CAISEWGLVGDTDTQYF. The CDR3 DNA sequence: TGTGCCATCAGTGAGTGGGGACTAGTGGGGGACACAGATACGCAGTATTTT.